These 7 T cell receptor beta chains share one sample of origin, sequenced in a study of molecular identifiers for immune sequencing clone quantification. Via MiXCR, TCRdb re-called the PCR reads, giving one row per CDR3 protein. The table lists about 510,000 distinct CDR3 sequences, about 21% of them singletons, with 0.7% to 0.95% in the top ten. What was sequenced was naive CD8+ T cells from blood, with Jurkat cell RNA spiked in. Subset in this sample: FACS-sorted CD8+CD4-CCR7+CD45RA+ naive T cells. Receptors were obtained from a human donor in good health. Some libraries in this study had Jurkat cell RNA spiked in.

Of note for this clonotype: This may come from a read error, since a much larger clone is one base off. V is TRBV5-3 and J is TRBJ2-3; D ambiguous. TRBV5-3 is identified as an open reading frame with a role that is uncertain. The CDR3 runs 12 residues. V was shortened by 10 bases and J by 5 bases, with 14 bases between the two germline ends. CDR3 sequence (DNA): TGTGCCGGCAGCTTTGGTGAAGATACGCAGTATTTT. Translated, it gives CAGSFGEDTQYF.

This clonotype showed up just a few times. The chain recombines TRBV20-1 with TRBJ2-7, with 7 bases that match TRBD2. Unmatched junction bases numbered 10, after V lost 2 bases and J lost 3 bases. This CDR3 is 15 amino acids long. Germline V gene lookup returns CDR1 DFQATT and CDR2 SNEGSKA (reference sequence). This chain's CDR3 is CSARNLLAEDYEQYF. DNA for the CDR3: TGCAGTGCTAGAAATCTCCTAGCGGAAGACTACGAGCAGTACTTC.

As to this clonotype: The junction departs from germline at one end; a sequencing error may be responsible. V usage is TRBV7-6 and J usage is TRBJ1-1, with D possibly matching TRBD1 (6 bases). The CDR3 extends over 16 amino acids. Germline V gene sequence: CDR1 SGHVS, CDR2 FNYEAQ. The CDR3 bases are TGTGCCAGCAGCTTATTGGCTGGGGGCATGAACACTGAAGCTCTCTTT. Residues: CASSLLAGGMNTEALF.

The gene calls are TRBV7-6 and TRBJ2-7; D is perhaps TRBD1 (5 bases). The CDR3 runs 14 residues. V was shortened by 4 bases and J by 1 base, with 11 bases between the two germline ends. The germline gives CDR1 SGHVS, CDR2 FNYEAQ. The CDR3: CASSSTATSYEQYF. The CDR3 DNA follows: TGTGCCAGCAGCTCGACAGCTACATCCTACGAGCAGTACTTC.

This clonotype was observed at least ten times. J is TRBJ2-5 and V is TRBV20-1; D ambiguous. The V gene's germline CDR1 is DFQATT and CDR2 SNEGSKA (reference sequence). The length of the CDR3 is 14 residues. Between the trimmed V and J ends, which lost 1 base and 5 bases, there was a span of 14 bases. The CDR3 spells CSARVVTLPETQYF. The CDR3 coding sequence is TGCAGTGCTAGAGTCGTGACCCTACCGGAGACCCAGTACTTC.

The CDR3, as DNA: TGTGCCTGGAGTTCACTTAGGGATACGCAGTATTTT. Translating gives CAWSSLRDTQYF. The V and J genes are TRBV30 and TRBJ2-3; no clear D gene. The germline V gene encodes CDR1 GTSNPN and CDR2 SVGIG (reference sequence). This CDR3 contains 12 residues. V was clipped by 2 bases and J by 6 bases, with 9 bases between them.

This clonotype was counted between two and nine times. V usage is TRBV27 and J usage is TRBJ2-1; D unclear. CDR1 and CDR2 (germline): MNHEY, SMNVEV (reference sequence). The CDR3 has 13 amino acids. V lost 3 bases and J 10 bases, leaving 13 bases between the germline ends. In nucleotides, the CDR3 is TGTGCCAGCAGTTTTTCTGGTCTACGCGAGCAGTTCTTC. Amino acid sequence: CASSFSGLREQFF.